Listed below are T cell receptor beta chains from one sample, sequenced in a study of OX40 agonist ivuxolimab in advanced cancers. The table came from immunoSEQ multiplex PCR; TCRdb's copy has only in-frame clones and leaves some out. The sample includes 55,000 to 70,000 clones, approximately 83% of them seen just once. The source was CD4+ or CD8+ T cells sorted from blood, collected in a trial of the OX40 agonist ivuxolimab. These receptor sequences come from an adult with an advanced solid tumor such as melanoma, head and neck, liver or kidney cancer. The CDR3 runs from the conserved cysteine through the conserved F or W. D genes are given only for firm matches. Clone size is shown for a subset of rows, as once, few, many or a class of expanded clone.

TRBV7-2	TRBJ2-3	NA	NA	CASSLQHSTDTQYF	TGTGCCAGCAGCTTGCAGCATAGCACAGATACGCAGTATTTT
TRBV19	TRBJ1-6	NA	NA	CASRRSSGGDSPLHF	TGTGCCAGTAGGAGGAGCTCAGGTGGGGATTCACCCCTCCACTTT
TRBV19	TRBJ1-5	TRBD1	NA	CASRLGTGGHQPQHF	TGTGCCAGTAGGCTGGGGACAGGGGGCCATCAGCCCCAGCATTTT
TRBV6-1	TRBJ2-7	NA	few	CASRELDYEQYF	TGTGCCAGCAGGGAACTTGACTACGAGCAGTACTTC
TRBV28	TRBJ2-4	TRBD2	NA	CASSPLAGGPNIQYF	TGTGCCAGCAGCCCATTAGCGGGGGGGCCCAACATTCAGTACTTC
TRBV10-1	TRBJ2-7	TRBD2	few	CASSERRGGRDEQYF	TGCGCCAGCAGTGAACGGCGGGGGGGCCGGGACGAGCAGTACTTC
TRBV2	TRBJ2-3	NA	NA	CASSRQLRITDTQYF	TGTGCCAGCAGTCGACAGCTCCGAATAACAGATACGCAGTATTTT
TRBV27	TRBJ2-1	TRBD1	NA	CASSYGTAATYNEQFF	TGTGCCAGCAGTTACGGGACAGCAGCTACCTACAATGAGCAGTTCTTC
TRBV18	TRBJ1-1	NA	NA	CASSPPMGGPNTEAFF	TGTGCCAGCTCACCACCGATGGGGGGGCCGAACACTGAAGCTTTCTTT
TRBV5-4	TRBJ2-1	TRBD2	NA	CASSLGVGGSRDEQFF	TGTGCCAGCAGCTTGGGAGTGGGGGGGTCTAGGGATGAGCAGTTCTTC
TRBV19	TRBJ1-5	TRBD1	NA	CASSGQGANQPQHF	TGTGCCAGTAGTGGACAGGGGGCCAATCAGCCCCAGCATTTT
TRBV19	TRBJ2-6	TRBD1	NA	CASSAQGLAGANVLTF	TGTGCCAGTAGCGCACAGGGGCTAGCTGGGGCCAACGTCCTGACTTTC
TRBV9	TRBJ2-3	TRBD1	NA	CASSVAPQDRGLTDTQYF	TGTGCCAGCAGCGTAGCCCCCCAGGACAGGGGGCTGACAGATACGCAGTATTTT
TRBV5-1	TRBJ2-5	NA	NA	CASTPPRDNVGGTQYF	TGCGCCAGCACCCCACCCCGGGACAACGTGGGGGGGACCCAGTACTTC
TRBV9	TRBJ2-1	NA	NA	CASSVDGSYNEQFF	TGTGCCAGCAGCGTAGACGGCTCCTACAATGAGCAGTTCTTC
TRBV4-3	TRBJ1-2	TRBD1	NA	CASSRTGMDGYTF	TGCGCCAGCAGCCGGACAGGGATGGATGGCTACACCTTC
TRBV6-1	TRBJ2-5	TRBD2	NA	CASSEPSGNLETQYF	TGTGCCAGCAGTGAACCTAGCGGGAACCTGGAGACCCAGTACTTC
TRBV5-5	TRBJ2-2	NA	NA	CASSYQTVGELFF	TGTGCCAGCAGCTACCAAACCGTCGGGGAGCTGTTTTTT
TRBV6-1	TRBJ1-4	NA	NA	CASRPGSTNEKLFF	TGTGCCAGCAGACCAGGGTCAACTAATGAAAAACTGTTTTTT
TRBV4-1	TRBJ1-2	NA	NA	CASSPPGRGYGYTF	TGCGCCAGCAGCCCTCCCGGGAGGGGTTATGGCTACACCTTC
TRBV5-1	TRBJ1-6	TRBD1	NA	CASSFNDRAYNSPLHF	TGCGCCAGCAGCTTCAACGACAGGGCCTATAATTCACCCCTCCACTTT
TRBV7-6	TRBJ2-4	TRBD2	NA	CASSLGGLAGRNIQYF	TGTGCCAGCAGCTTAGGGGGACTAGCAGGGAGAAACATTCAGTACTTC
TRBV7-2	TRBJ2-1	TRBD2	NA	CASSLGSGPSYNEQFF	TGTGCCAGCAGCTTAGGTAGCGGGCCCTCCTACAATGAGCAGTTCTTC